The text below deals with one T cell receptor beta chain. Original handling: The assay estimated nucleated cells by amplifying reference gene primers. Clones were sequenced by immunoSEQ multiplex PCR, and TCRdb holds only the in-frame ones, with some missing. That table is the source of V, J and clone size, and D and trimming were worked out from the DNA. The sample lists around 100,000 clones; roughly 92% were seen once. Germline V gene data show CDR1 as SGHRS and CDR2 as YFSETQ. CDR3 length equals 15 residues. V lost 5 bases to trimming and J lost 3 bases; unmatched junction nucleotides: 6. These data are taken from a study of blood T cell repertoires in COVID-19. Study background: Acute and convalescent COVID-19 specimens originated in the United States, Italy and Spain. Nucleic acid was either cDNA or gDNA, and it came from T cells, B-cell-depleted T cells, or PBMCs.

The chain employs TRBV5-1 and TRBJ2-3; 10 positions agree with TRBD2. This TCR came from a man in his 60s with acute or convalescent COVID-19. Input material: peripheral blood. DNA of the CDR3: TGCGCCAGCAGTTTGCAGACTAGCGGGACAGATACGCAGTATTTT. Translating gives CASSLQTSGTDTQYF.